A single TCR beta chain is shown here with its context. The target of this receptor is not known. Base qualities are not recorded, but no much larger clone differs from it by a single base. The data were obtained in a study of cytomegalovirus exposure and HLA in healthy donors (TCRdb year 2017). Background for the entire study: In an earlier analysis of under 600 of the donors, 250 to 350 Gb of sequence data and 120 million or so unique TCR beta sequences from 150 million to 200 million T cells were reported. In a later genetic analysis, genome-wide SNP genotypes for 398 of the 666 donors were used, and that subset was treated as a discovery cohort. Every discovery cohort repertoire had been produced on one sequencing platform. About five DR-DQ haplotypes were treated as single units for association and clustering because of strong linkage in the cohort. Besides the first cohort of around 700 subjects, a separate validation cohort made up of over a hundred different subjects was used. Of the 300 to 500 genotyped donors, over 80% were placed in the genetic ancestry cluster associated with self-reported Caucasian donors. Donor age, sex, ethnicity and CMV serostatus were compiled alongside the repertoire data. High-throughput TCR immunosequencing, statistical association of individual TCRs with disease status, and machine learning were combined to predict cytomegalovirus infection status. In an earlier analysis of several hundred of the donors, high-throughput TCR beta sequencing was used to judge whether each TCR beta V gene segment behaved as functional or pseudogenic. A later analysis re-analyzed previously published TCR beta repertoires from about 600 donors and added high-resolution HLA genotyping to study TCR occurrence patterns. Using immunosequencing, the study profiled T cell repertoires from roughly 650 subjects and related those repertoires to cytomegalovirus serostatus. The aim of the study was to test whether cataloging public T cell receptors could identify signatures of past pathogen exposure. The number of donors typed differed by locus, with roughly 620-630 for A, B, C, DRB1 and DQB1, around 500 for DQA1, approximately 580 for DPA1, and some 470 for DPB1. Among over 350 genotyped donors of the cohort, an average of around 240,000 unique TCR beta nucleotide sequences were sequenced per donor, about a sixth of them non-productive. HLA typing covered class I and class II loci at four-digit resolution. In the later analysis, no new phenotypic data were used to find candidate immune exposures; instead, reliance was placed on TCR beta sequences and their occurrence across donors. An early release that covered 500 to 800 HLA-typed donors contained approximately 290 gigabases of sequencing data and tens of millions of unique TCR sequences.

Paper-wide results and their limitations: In vitro tests confirmed that three of the cytomegalovirus-associated TCR beta chains recognize cytomegalovirus antigens. A total of roughly 160 TCR beta chains were listed by the study as associated with cytomegalovirus. A later genetic analysis reported fewer N-insertions in productive TCRs among donors in an Asian-associated ancestry cluster than the roughly 700-donor mean. Presence/absence analyses assumed roughly uniform sequencing depth across donors, an assumption that may not hold. Compared with equally common non-associated chains, HLA-associated TCR beta chains in a later analysis were more clonally expanded and had lower generation probabilities. A further reported finding was that TCR beta sequences accurately predicted the HLA-A and HLA-B alleles for most subjects in the first cohort. In a later genetic analysis, a missense DCLRE1C variant was associated with V-gene and J-gene trimming of TCR beta chains, and the association was replicated in an independent cohort. The earlier analysis of about 600 of the donors excluded some 16 rarely observed V segments, including chromosome 9 orphons, because counts were too low. Broadly in line with IMGT annotations, most TCR beta V segments showed up in productive rearrangements about 87% or about 30% of the time in an earlier analysis of 450 to 750 of the donors. In a later analysis, most CMV-associated TCR beta chains were found to appear HLA-restricted, with HLA associations seemingly driven largely by CMV exposure. A cluster of highly shared sequence variants was judged likely to be a technical artifact of the sequencing pipeline. Because some donors lacked HLA typing at each locus, the association tests relied only on the typed subset. A later analysis reported that several top co-occurrence clusters appeared linked to parvovirus B19, influenza, CMV and Epstein-Barr virus. This cohort had only TCR beta chains sequenced, and the lack of alpha or paired-chain data limited which features could be detected. The classifier was reported to diagnose cytomegalovirus status with high specificity and sensitivity in both the original and validation cohorts. A later analysis associated 16,951 TCR beta sequences with specific HLA alleles at a false discovery rate of 0.05. It was suggested by the authors that the approach could potentially be generalized to other disease states and immunological phenotypes. Immune exposure information for the cohort was limited to CMV serostatus. Assigning TCR associations to individual alleles was difficult when HLA alleles, especially DR and DQ, strongly co-occurred. While some public TCRs were present in many individuals, most TCR sequences turned up only very rarely across donors. In a later analysis, TCR association rates were found to vary across HLA loci, with the most associated TCRs seen for DRB1 alleles and the fewest for HLA-C alleles. Linkage disequilibrium might explain the correlated functional status among segregating V segments, but an unknown experimental factor could not be excluded.

The library was prepared using the immunoSEQ multiplex PCR assay. A mixture of 60 forward primers for TCR Vbeta segments and 13 reverse primers for TCR Jbeta segments was used in the multiplex PCR. Amplification of the CDR3 region of rearranged TCR beta genes was performed with a multiplex PCR assay on genomic DNA. Amplified TCR beta libraries were sequenced as 87-base-pair reads on the Illumina HiSeq System. Regarding the original processing steps: A later analysis tallied roughly 76 million unique TCR beta chains across the 666 repertoires, and about 10 million of those chains were shared by two or more donors. Raw reads were error-corrected and collapsed into unique sequences by a nearest-neighbor algorithm in which closely related sequences were merged to remove PCR and sequencing errors. CDR3 sequences were aligned to IMGT reference sequences to assign V, D and J gene segments. For a sequence to be retained, a match of at least six nucleotides was required to both a V gene segment and a J gene segment. A rearrangement counted as productive if the CDR3 had no stop codons and remained in frame with V and J, and every other rearrangement counted as non-productive. CDR3 was defined according to IMGT convention as the region running from the second conserved V-encoded cysteine to the conserved J-encoded phenylalanine. In an earlier analysis of some 550 of the donors, sequences lacking an unambiguous match to a single V gene segment were excluded. An earlier analysis of fewer than 750 of the donors called V segments functional above 56.7% productive rearrangements and segregating when the between-donor standard deviation exceeded 5%. A statistical classification framework was built to diagnose cytomegalovirus status from the catalog of TCR beta chain sequences. In a later analysis, V and J genes were assigned by comparing TCR nucleotide sequences against IMGT/GENE-DB human TR gene sequences. In a later analysis, CDR3 sequences and most-parsimonious VDJ recombination scenarios were assigned using the TCRdist pipeline. A later analysis defined each TCR beta chain by its CDR3 amino acid sequence plus V-gene family, and excluded reads lacking a unique V-gene family. A later analysis removed 550 to 700 highly shared, low-generation-probability nucleotide sequences to deal with suspected cross-contamination and a sequencing artifact. In a later analysis, a clonal expansion index was calculated for each public chain from normalized within-repertoire ranks of inferred template counts. In a later analysis, generation probabilities were computed with a VDJ recombination model fitted to out-of-frame rearrangements, and the resulting probabilities were checked against IGoR. In a later analysis, hypergeometric tests were used to score TCR-TCR, TCR-HLA and TCR-CMV co-occurrence, with a repertoire-size bias correction applied to TCR pairs. A later analysis estimated false discovery rates by permuting HLA or CMV assignments 20 times. In a later analysis, co-occurring TCRs were grouped using DBSCAN, with TCRdist sequence similarity added in when clustering inside HLA-allele-positive subsets. Repertoires with fewer than 30,000 or more than 120,000 public chains, plus five repertoires with anomalous nucleotide sharing, were excluded from co-occurrence clustering. This is the immuneACCESS table as TCRdb keeps it, with only in-frame sequences that have V and J called. A part of the clones is gone; compared with another copy, unresolved V genes explain less than half, and the rest is unexplained. Clonal size and the V and J genes are those of that table, whereas D and trimming came from the DNA. The sample table shows approximately 140,000 clones, and 70% to 85% are seen once. Around 10% of the sample rests with the top ten.

The cohort consisted of 600 or so healthy bone marrow donors. All cohort members were sampled while nominally healthy, although unrecorded immune exposures were likely present. The donor tested CMV seropositive and was one of the 289 seropositive cohort members. Each donor provided a peripheral blood sample, and peripheral blood mononuclear cells were used for TCR beta sequencing. The Qiagen DNeasy Blood Extraction Kit was used to extract genomic DNA from the blood cell samples. The clonotype comes from a woman between 45 and 60 years old in good health and CMV-seropositive. The sequenced sample consisted of PBMCs.

The CDR3 reads as follows: CATSTTIAWGSGTEAFF. In nucleotide form, the sequence is TGTGCCACCAGCACCACCATTGCGTGGGGCTCAGGAACTGAAGCTTTCTTT. This receptor chain uses TRBV15 and TRBJ1-1; the D gene is perhaps TRBD1, from 5 matching bases. V is pared back by 4 bases and J by 5 bases, with 23 bases lying between the germline termini. The CDR3 has 17 amino acids, counting the end cysteine and phenylalanine. Only CDR3 DNA remains: 51 bases, in frame from the first base. The germline V gene (reference sequence) gives CDR1 as LNHNV and CDR2 as YYDKDF.